This TCR beta chain is from a study of blood T cell repertoires in COVID-19. In the study overall: PBMCs, B-cell-depleted T cells, or T cells provided the cDNA or gDNA that made up the material.

Authors' processing steps: Amplification with reference gene primers provided the estimates of nucleated cell counts. TCRdb's table, derived via immunoSEQ multiplex PCR, lists solely in-frame clones and lacks some. V and J calls and clone size are as listed in that table; D and trimming were resolved from the DNA. The sample holds roughly 130,000 clones, roughly four fifths seen once. CDR1 is SGHRS and CDR2 is YFSETQ in the germline V gene. The CDR3 extends over 16 amino acids. The V segment lost 3 bases and the J segment 3 bases; nucleotides outside the gene matches: 10. The clonotype originates from a woman between 45 and 65 years old with acute or convalescent COVID-19. The sequencing input was peripheral blood. The chain carries TRBV5-1 and TRBJ2-7, with TRBD1 matching over 9 bases. CDR3 in amino acids: CASSYLPGQGLYEQYF. CDR3 DNA: TGCGCCAGCAGCTATCTTCCGGGACAGGGCCTCTACGAGCAGTACTTC.